Shown below are 23 T cell receptor beta chains from a single sample sequenced in a study of cytotoxic CD8 clonotypes in ibrutinib-treated CLL. Sequenced by immunoSEQ multiplex PCR; TCRdb stores in-frame clones only, minus some. Counted here are over 150,000 clones, around 70% occurring once; the ten biggest clones make up 13%. This specimen consisted of PBMCs, obtained after 24 months of ibrutinib treatment. The receptors here all came from a human donor with chronic lymphocytic leukemia.

The chain combines TRBV30 with TRBJ2-1, with 8 bases identical to TRBD1. J gave up 2 bases and V 1 base, and 4 bases lay outside the gene matches. The CDR3 totals 15 residues. Germline V gene sequence: CDR1 GTSNPN, CDR2 SVGIG (reference sequence). The CDR3, as DNA: TGTGCCTGGAGTGATGGACAGGGAACCTACAATGAGCAGTTCTTC. Translation gives CAWSDGQGTYNEQFF.

This clone has more than one count but fewer than ten. The rearrangement uses TRBV21-1 and TRBJ2-1; TRBD1 reflects the table's D call only, with no check against the DNA. TRBV21-1 is a known pseudogene. There are 14 residues in the CDR3. CDR3 in amino acids: CASSLRQKIGEQFF. Here the CDR3 DNA reads TGTGCCAGCAGCCTAAGACAGAAGATTGGTGAGCAGTTCTTC.

V is TRBV2 and J is TRBJ2-1, with 9 bases that match TRBD2. The CDR3 length is 15 residues. Germline CDR1 reads SNHLY; CDR2 reads FYNNEI. With V trimmed by 2 bases and J by 7 bases, 6 bases remained unmatched. CDR3 region: CASSELGTSLNEQFF. DNA of the CDR3: TGTGCCAGCAGTGAACTGGGGACTAGCCTTAATGAGCAGTTCTTC.

The genes are TRBV6-1 and TRBJ2-7; D is unclear. Germline V lookup: CDR1 MNHNS, CDR2 SASEGT. Trimming took 1 base from V and 2 from J, leaving 15 bases between them. This CDR3 spans 16 amino acids. The CDR3 loop is CASSEVGRRRTYEQYF. As DNA, the CDR3 is TGTGCCAGCAGTGAAGTAGGTAGACGACGGACCTACGAGCAGTACTTC.

The chain combines TRBV13 with TRBJ2-7; 7 bases are a match to TRBD1. V was clipped by 4 bases and J by 6 bases; unmatched bases: 9. Per the germline V gene, CDR1 is PRHDT and CDR2 is FYEKMQ (reference sequence). The CDR3 totals 14 residues. In DNA form, the CDR3 reads TGTGCCAGCAGCTCCGGGACAGAAAAAAGCGAGCAGTACTTC. This sequence encodes CASSSGTEKSEQYF.

V gene TRBV7-8 combines with J gene TRBJ1-2; TRBD1 might be the D (5 bases). Deletions cut 5 bases from V and 1 base from J, with 20 bases between. The CDR3 is 17 amino acids. Germline assignment: CDR1 SGHVS and CDR2 FQNEAQ. The CDR3 spells CASSIRQHMGGNYGYTF. CDR3 DNA: TGTGCCAGCAGCATCCGACAGCACATGGGGGGTAACTATGGCTACACCTTC. The full variable domain, with the rest looked up from reference TRBV7-8 and TRBJ1-2, is GAGVSQSPRYKVAKRGQDVALRCDPISGHVSLFWYQQALGQGPEFLTYFQNEAQLDKSGLPSDRFFAERPEGSVSTLKIQRTQQEDSAVYLCASSIRQHMGGNYGYTFGSGTRLTVV.

The chain couples TRBV5-1 to TRBJ1-3; 8 nucleotides line up with TRBD1. CDR1 and CDR2 (germline): SGHRS, YFSETQ. Trimming cost V 2 bases and J 3 bases; bases outside gene matches: 1. This CDR3 has 14 residues. The CDR3 here is CASSLGQGGNTIYF. CDR3 DNA: TGCGCCAGCAGCTTAGGACAGGGTGGAAACACCATATATTTT.

This clone showed up just once. The chain joins TRBV4-3 to TRBJ2-7, with D tentatively TRBD2 (6 bases). Germline V CDR1 and CDR2: LGHNA, YSLEER. The V end lost 4 bases, the J end lost 0 bases, and 16 bases lay between the germline ends. CDR3 length: 16 residues. The CDR3 loop is CASSRGDGQASYEQYF. The CDR3 DNA reads TGCGCCAGCAGCCGCGGGGACGGACAAGCCTCCTACGAGCAGTACTTC.

This chain links TRBV10-3 with TRBJ2-2; D unclear. Per the germline V gene, CDR1 is ENHRY and CDR2 is SYGVKD. This CDR3 is 15 amino acids long. The ends were cut back, 4 bases at V and 5 bases at J, with 14 bases in the middle. The CDR3 loop is CAISGNRLDTGELFF. In nucleotides, the CDR3 is TGTGCCATCAGTGGGAACAGACTTGATACCGGGGAGCTGTTTTTT.

The V call is TRBV19, the J call TRBJ1-2; a possible D gene is TRBD1 (5 bases). The CDR3 is 13 amino acids. Germline lookup yields CDR1 LNHDA and CDR2 SQIVND (reference sequence). With 3 bases removed from V and 8 bases from J, the gap between germline ends came to 13 bases. CDR3 residues: CASSITGESGYTF. The CDR3 region has the DNA TGTGCCAGTAGTATTACGGGGGAGAGCGGCTACACCTTC.

The CDR3 protein is CASSFGGEETQYF. CDR3 nucleotides: TGTGCCAGCAGCTTCGGGGGAGAAGAGACCCAGTACTTC. V gene TRBV7-3 combines with J gene TRBJ2-5, with D tentatively TRBD2 (6 bases). The CDR3 consists of 13 residues. Germline V gene sequence: CDR1 SGHTA, CDR2 FQGTGA. V gave up 3 bases and J gave up 3 bases, with 8 bases separating them.

In the case of this clone: Given the absence of the conserved phenylalanine or tryptophan at the CDR3 end, a read error is likely. The genes are TRBV5-1 and TRBJ1-1; D ambiguous. The V and J ends lost 6 bases and 1 base respectively, with 10 bases between them. From germline, CDR1 is SGHRS and CDR2 YFSETQ. The CDR3 extends over 13 amino acids. The CDR3 DNA follows: TGCGCCAGCACGGACGAGGGGAACACTGAAGCTTTCCTT. Protein product: CASTDEGNTEAFL.

This clone was counted between two and nine times. V usage is TRBV4-2 and J usage is TRBJ2-7, with D maybe TRBD2 (6 bases). V gave up 4 bases and J gave up 4 bases, with 32 bases separating them. The CDR3 is 20 amino acids. CDR1 LGHNA and CDR2 YNFKEQ come from the germline V gene. As DNA, the CDR3 is TGTGCCAGCAGCCCCAGGGACTTCTCCTCACTTCGAGCTTCAGTTTACGAGCAGTACTTC. Translated, it gives CASSPRDFSSLRASVYEQYF.

This clone was counted only a few times. The chain recombines TRBV11-1 with TRBJ2-5; D is ambiguous. V was clipped by 2 bases and J by 5 bases, with 15 bases between them. From germline, CDR1 is SGHAT and CDR2 FQDESV (reference sequence). CDR3 size: 15 residues. The CDR3 loop reads CASSLTFRGGETQYF. In DNA form, the CDR3 reads TGTGCCAGCAGCTTAACGTTTCGTGGCGGCGAGACCCAGTACTTC.

The V call is TRBV7-9, the J call TRBJ1-1; no clear D. The V end lost 5 bases, the J end lost 9 bases, and 19 bases lay between the germline ends. Germline V gene lookup returns CDR1 SEHNR and CDR2 FQNEAQ (reference sequence). CDR3 length: 14 residues. CDR3 sequence reads: CASSPIPPEVKAFF. CDR3 coding DNA: TGTGCCAGCAGCCCCATCCCCCCGGAGGTCAAAGCTTTCTTT.

V gene TRBV5-1 combines with J gene TRBJ1-2; possibly TRBD1 for D (5 bases). The CDR3 is 15 residues long. V was clipped by 4 bases and J by 2 bases, with 15 bases between them. Germline CDR1 and CDR2: SGHRS and YFSETQ. In DNA, the CDR3 is TGCGCCAGCAGCGGGGGGACTGTACCAAACTATGGCTACACCTTC. This codes for CASSGGTVPNYGYTF.

The chain recombines TRBV7-2 with TRBJ2-7, with TRBD1 identical over 9 bases. This CDR3 is 15 amino acids long. Germline trimming cut 1 base from V and 2 bases from J; bases unmatched to any gene: 3. Looked up from germline, CDR1 is SGHTA and CDR2 is FQGNSA. The CDR3 coding sequence is TGTGCCAGCAGCTTAGTCGGGACAGGGACCTACGAGCAGTACTTC. This gives the protein CASSLVGTGTYEQYF.

This clone was detected only a few times. The chain is built from TRBV7-2 and TRBJ2-1, with D hard to call. V was shortened by 3 bases and J by 5 bases, with 11 bases between the two germline ends. Germline V gives CDR1 SGHTA, CDR2 FQGNSA. This CDR3 is built from 14 residues. The CDR3 is CASSFFSLDNEQFF. Here the CDR3 DNA reads TGTGCCAGCAGCTTTTTTTCGCTGGACAATGAGCAGTTCTTC.

This clone appeared a few times. The chain couples TRBV11-2 to TRBJ2-1, with D unresolved. The CDR3 contains 11 residues. Germline-derived CDR1 and CDR2 are SGHAT and FQNNGV. Trimming shortened V by 5 bases and J by 10 bases, and 9 bases separated the two germline ends. CDR3 nucleotide sequence: TGTGCCAGCAGCGTTACCATAGAGCAGTTCTTC. As protein: CASSVTIEQFF.

Only one count was recorded for this clone. The chain recombines TRBV5-1 with TRBJ1-4; TRBD1 matches at 9 bases. Germline V gene data show CDR1 as SGHRS and CDR2 as YFSETQ. V trimming: 1 base; J trimming: 1 base; junction bases outside the gene matches: 2. The CDR3 has 16 amino acids. CDR3 residues: CASSLTGGLTNEKLFF. The CDR3, as DNA: TGCGCCAGCAGCTTGACAGGGGGCCTAACTAATGAAAAACTGTTTTTT.

The chain links TRBV4-1 to TRBJ2-3; no clear D gene. Looked up from germline, CDR1 is MGHRA and CDR2 is YSYEKL. V lost 3 bases and J 0 bases, leaving 10 bases between the germline ends. The CDR3 has 15 residues. CDR3 nucleotides: TGCGCCAGCAGCCATACGCTTTCTAGCACAGATACGCAGTATTTT. This codes for CASSHTLSSTDTQYF.

The table lists this clone with a count of one. This sequence joins TRBV25-1 and TRBJ2-3; D perhaps matches TRBD1 (5 bases). CDR1 MGHDK and CDR2 SYGVNS come from the germline V gene. The germline V and J ends were trimmed by 5 bases and 7 bases, with 10 bases remaining between them. CDR3 length: 12 amino acids. The CDR3 nucleotides read TGTGCCAGCAGTCATAGGGGATATACGCAGTATTTT. This encodes CASSHRGYTQYF.

This chain joins TRBV6-5 and TRBJ1-3; no reliable D call. The CDR3 totals 15 residues. V was shortened by 9 bases and J by 8 bases, with 23 bases between the two germline ends. Germline loops: CDR1 MNHEY, CDR2 SVGAGI. This CDR3 reads CASGFHGMFRDTIYF. CDR3 bases: TGTGCCAGTGGCTTCCACGGGATGTTTAGGGACACCATATATTTT.